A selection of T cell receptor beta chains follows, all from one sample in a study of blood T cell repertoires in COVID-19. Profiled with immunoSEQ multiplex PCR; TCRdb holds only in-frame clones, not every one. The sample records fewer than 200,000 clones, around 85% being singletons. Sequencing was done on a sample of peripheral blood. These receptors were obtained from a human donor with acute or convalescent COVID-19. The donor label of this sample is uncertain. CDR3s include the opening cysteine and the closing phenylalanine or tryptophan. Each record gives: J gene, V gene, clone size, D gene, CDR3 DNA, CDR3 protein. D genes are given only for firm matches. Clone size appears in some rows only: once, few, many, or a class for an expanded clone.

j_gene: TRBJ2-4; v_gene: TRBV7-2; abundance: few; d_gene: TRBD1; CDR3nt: TGTGCCAGCAGCTCGGACAGGGCCGTCAAAAACATTCAGTACTTC; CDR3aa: CASSSDRAVKNIQYF
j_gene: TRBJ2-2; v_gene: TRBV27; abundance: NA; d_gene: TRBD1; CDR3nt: TGTGCCAGCAGGGGGCTACAGGGGCTTGGGAACACCGGGGAGCTGTTTTTT; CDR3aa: CASRGLQGLGNTGELFF
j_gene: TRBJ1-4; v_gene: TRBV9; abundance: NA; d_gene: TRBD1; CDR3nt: TGTGCCAGCAGCGTAGGGACAGGGGTTCTTGAAAAACTGTTTTTT; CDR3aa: CASSVGTGVLEKLFF
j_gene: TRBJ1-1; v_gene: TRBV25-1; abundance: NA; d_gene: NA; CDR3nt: TGTGCCAGCAGGGGGAGGGGAATGAACACTGAAGCTTTCTTT; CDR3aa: CASRGRGMNTEAFF
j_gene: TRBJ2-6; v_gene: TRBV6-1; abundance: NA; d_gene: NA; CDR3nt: TGTGCCAGCAGTGAAGCGCTTCGTGGGGCAGCCAACGTCCTGACTTTC; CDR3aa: CASSEALRGAANVLTF
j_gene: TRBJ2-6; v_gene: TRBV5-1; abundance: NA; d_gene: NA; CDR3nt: TGCGCCAGCAGCTCGGCAGGGGGGATTGGGGCCAACGTCCTGACTTTC; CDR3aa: CASSSAGGIGANVLTF
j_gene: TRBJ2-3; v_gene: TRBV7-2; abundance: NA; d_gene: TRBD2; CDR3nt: TGTGCCAGCAGCTCACCTAGCGGGGGGGCCCTGGGGGCGCAGTATTTT; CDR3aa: CASSSPSGGALGAQYF
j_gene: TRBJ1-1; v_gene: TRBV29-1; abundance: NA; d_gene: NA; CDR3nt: TGCAGCGTTGAAAGCAATGCAGGGTGGTCTGAAGCTTTCTTT; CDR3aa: CSVESNAGWSEAFF
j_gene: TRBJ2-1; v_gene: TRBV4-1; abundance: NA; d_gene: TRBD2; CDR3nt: TGCGCCAGCAGCCGAGGCGGGGGGAGCTCCTACAATGAGCAGTTCTTC; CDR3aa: CASSRGGGSSYNEQFF
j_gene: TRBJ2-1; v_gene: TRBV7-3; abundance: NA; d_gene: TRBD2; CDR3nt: TGTGCCAGCAGCTTCCCCGGGACTAGCGGGGGCACCGCTGAGCAGTTCTTC; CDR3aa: CASSFPGTSGGTAEQFF
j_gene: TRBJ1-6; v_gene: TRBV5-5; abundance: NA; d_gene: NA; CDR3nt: TGTGCCAGCAGCTTGGCCGCTCAGGCCAATTCACCCCTCCACTTT; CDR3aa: CASSLAAQANSPLHF
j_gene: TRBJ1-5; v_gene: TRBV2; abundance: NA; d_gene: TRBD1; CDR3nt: TGTGCCAGCAGGGACAGGGAGTGGCAGCCCCAGCATTTT; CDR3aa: CASRDREWQPQHF
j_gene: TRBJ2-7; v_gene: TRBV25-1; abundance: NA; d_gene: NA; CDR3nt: TGTGCCAGCAGAAAGGGGGCCTACGAGCAGTACTTC; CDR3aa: CASRKGAYEQYF
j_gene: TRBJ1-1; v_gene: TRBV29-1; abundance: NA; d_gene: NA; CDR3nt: TGCAGCGTGGGAAAACAGGCTGTGAGCACTGAAGCTTTCTTT; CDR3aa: CSVGKQAVSTEAFF
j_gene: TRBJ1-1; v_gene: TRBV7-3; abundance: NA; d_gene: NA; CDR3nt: TGTGCCAGCAGCTTCGGGGGTAACACTGAAGCTTTCTTT; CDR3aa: CASSFGGNTEAFF
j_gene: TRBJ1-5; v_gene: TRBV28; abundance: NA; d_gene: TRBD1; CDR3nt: TGTGCCAGCAGCCCCGGGACAGGGGATCAGCCCCAGCATTTT; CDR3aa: CASSPGTGDQPQHF
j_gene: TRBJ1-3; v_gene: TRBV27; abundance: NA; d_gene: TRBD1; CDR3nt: TGTGCCAGCAGCCCTACGGACAGGCTCTCTGGAAACACCATATATTTT; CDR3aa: CASSPTDRLSGNTIYF
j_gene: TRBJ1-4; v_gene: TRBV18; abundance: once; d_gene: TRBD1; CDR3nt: TGTGCCAGCTCACCGAATGACAGGGTCACTAATGAAAAACTGTTTTTT; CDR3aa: CASSPNDRVTNEKLFF
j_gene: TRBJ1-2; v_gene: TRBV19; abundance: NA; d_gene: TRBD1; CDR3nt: TGTGCCAGTAGTGCCATAACAGGGGATGGCTACACCTTC; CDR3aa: CASSAITGDGYTF
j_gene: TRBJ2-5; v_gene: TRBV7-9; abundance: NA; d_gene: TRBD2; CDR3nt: TGTGCCAGCAGCTCAGGGAGGACTAGCGGGGGAAGCGAAGAGACCCAGTACTTC; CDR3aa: CASSSGRTSGGSEETQYF
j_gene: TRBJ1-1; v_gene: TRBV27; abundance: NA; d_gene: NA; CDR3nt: TGTGCCAGCAGTTGGAGCGGGAACACTGAAGCTTTCTTT; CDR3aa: CASSWSGNTEAFF
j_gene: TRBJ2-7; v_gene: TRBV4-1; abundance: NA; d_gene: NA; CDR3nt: TGCGCCAGCAGCCGACAGCTTGATTTGCTCTACGAGCAGTACTTC; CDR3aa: CASSRQLDLLYEQYF
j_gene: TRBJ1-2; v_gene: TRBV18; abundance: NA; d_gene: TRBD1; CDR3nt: TGTGCCAGCTCAGCATCCTCGGGACAGGGGAACTATGGCTACACCTTC; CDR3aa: CASSASSGQGNYGYTF
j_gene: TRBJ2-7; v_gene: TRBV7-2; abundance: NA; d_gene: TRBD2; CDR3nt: TGTGCCAGCAGCTTAGCGGATGCGGGGGGGCTCTACGAGCAGTACTTC; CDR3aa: CASSLADAGGLYEQYF
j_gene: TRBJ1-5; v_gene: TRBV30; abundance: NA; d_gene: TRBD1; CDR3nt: TGTGCCTGGAAGAGACAGGGGGCCAATCAGCCCCAGCATTTT; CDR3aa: CAWKRQGANQPQHF
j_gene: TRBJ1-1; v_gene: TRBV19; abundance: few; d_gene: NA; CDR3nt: TGTGCCAGTAGTATTATCAGGAACACTGAAGCTTTCTTT; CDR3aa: CASSIIRNTEAFF
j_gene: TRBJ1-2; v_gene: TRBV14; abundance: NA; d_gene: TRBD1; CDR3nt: TGTGCCAGCAGCCAAGGGTTGACAGGGGTGGGCGGCTACACCTTC; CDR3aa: CASSQGLTGVGGYTF
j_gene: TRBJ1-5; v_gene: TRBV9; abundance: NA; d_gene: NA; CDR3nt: TGTGCCAGCAGCACAGGAGGGGATTCTAGGAATCAGCCCCAGCATTTT; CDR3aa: CASSTGGDSRNQPQHF
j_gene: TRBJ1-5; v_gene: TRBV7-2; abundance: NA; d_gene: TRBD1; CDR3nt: TGTGCCAGCAGCTTACAACAGGGGAGCAATCAGCCCCAGCATTTT; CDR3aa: CASSLQQGSNQPQHF
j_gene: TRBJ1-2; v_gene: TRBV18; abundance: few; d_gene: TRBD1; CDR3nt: TGTGCCAGCTCAAGCGGGACAGGGAAAATGGGCTACACCTTC; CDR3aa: CASSSGTGKMGYTF
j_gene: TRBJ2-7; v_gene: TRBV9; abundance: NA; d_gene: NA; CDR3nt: TGTGCCAGCAGCGTAGGTGGTGGCGGAGCCTACGAGCAGTACTTC; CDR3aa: CASSVGGGGAYEQYF
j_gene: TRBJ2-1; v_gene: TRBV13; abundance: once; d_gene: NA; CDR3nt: TGTGCCAGCAGCCCCTCCCTCAAGGGGTTAGGGTACAATGAGCAGTTCTTC; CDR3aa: CASSPSLKGLGYNEQFF
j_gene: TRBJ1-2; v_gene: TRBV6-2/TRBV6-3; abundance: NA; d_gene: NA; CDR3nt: TGTGCCAGCAGCCCGATGGGGCTAGGATACTATGGCTACACCTTC; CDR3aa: CASSPMGLGYYGYTF
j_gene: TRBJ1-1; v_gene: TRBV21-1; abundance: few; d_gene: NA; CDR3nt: TGTGCCAGCAGCAAATGGACAGGGTCCACTGAAGCTTTCTTT; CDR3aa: CASSKWTGSTEAFF
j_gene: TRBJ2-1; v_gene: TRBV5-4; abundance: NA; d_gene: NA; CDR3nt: TGTGCCAGCAGCCCACGGGGGAACAGTATGAACAATGAGCAGTTCTTC; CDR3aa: CASSPRGNSMNNEQFF
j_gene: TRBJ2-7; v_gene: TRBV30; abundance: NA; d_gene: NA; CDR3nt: TGTGCCTGGAGGGCCCTCGCGGGGGCGAGGGAGCAGTACTTC; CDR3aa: CAWRALAGAREQYF
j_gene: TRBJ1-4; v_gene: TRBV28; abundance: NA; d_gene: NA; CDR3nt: TGTGCCAGCAGTCAACAGGCAACTAATGAAAAACTGTTTTTT; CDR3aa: CASSQQATNEKLFF
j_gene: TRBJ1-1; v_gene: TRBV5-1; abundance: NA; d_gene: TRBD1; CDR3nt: TGCGCCAGCAGCTTCAACGGACAGGAAGAAGCTTTCTTT; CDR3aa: CASSFNGQEEAFF
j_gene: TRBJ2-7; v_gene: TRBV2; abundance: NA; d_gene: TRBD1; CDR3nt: TGTGCCAGCAGTGAAAGGGGGACAGGGTTACACGAGCAGTACTTC; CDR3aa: CASSERGTGLHEQYF
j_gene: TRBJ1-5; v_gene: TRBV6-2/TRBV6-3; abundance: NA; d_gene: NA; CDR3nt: TGTGCCAGCAGTCGGACTGGTAATAGCAATCAGCCCCAGCATTTT; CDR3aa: CASSRTGNSNQPQHF
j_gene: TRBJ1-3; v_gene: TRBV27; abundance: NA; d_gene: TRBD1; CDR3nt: TGTGCCAGCAGTCCTTCCAACACCCACAGGGGTGGAAACACCATATATTTT; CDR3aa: CASSPSNTHRGGNTIYF
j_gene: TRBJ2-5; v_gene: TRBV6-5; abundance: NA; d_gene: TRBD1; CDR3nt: TGTGCCAGCAGTTACCTAGGACAGGGGATCGAGACCCAGTACTTC; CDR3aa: CASSYLGQGIETQYF
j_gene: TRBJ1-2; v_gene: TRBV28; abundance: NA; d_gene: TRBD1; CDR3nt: TGTGCCGGCAGTCCGCAGACAGGGGGCGAGTATGGCTACACCTTC; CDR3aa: CAGSPQTGGEYGYTF
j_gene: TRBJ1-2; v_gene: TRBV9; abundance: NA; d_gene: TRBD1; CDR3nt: TGTGCCAGCAGCGGCGGGACAGGGGAGTTGTATGGCTACACCTTC; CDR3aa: CASSGGTGELYGYTF
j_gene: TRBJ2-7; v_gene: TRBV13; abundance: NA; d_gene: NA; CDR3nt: TGTGCCAGCAGTTTGAGTTGGGTGCGACAGAACTCCTACGAGCAGTACTTC; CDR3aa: CASSLSWVRQNSYEQYF
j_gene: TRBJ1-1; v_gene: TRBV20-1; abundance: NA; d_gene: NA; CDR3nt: TGCAGTGAACGGTTGAACACTGAAGCTTTCTTT; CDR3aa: CSERLNTEAFF
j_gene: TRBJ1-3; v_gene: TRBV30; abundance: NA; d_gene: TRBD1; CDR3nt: TGTGCCTGGAGTGTACCTGTGTCTAAGACAGGGTTAAACACCATATATTTT; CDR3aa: CAWSVPVSKTGLNTIYF
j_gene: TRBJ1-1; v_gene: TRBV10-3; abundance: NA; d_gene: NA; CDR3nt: TGTGCCATCAGTGAGTCAGAGGTCACTGAAGCTTTCTTT; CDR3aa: CAISESEVTEAFF
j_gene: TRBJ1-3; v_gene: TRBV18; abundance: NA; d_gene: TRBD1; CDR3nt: TGTGCCAGCTCAATAGGACAGGCCTCCTCTGGAAACACCATATATTTT; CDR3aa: CASSIGQASSGNTIYF
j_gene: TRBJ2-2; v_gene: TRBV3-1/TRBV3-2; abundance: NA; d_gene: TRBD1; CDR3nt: TGTGCCAGCAGCCATAACCGGGACAGGCCCACCGGGGAGCTGTTTTTT; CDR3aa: CASSHNRDRPTGELFF
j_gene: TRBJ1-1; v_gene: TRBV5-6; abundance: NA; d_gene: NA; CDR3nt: TGTGCCAGCAGCCGGCGGACAGTGGGTGGCACTGAAGCTTTCTTT; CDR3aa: CASSRRTVGGTEAFF
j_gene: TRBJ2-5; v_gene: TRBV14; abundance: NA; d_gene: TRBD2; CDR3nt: TGTGCCAGCCAGCGGGGAAACTTAGAGACCCAGTACTTC; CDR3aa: CASQRGNLETQYF
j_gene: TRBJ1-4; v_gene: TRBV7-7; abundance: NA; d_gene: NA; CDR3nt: TGTGCCAGCAGCTTAGGAAGGGGGAATGAAAAACTGTTTTTT; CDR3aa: CASSLGRGNEKLFF
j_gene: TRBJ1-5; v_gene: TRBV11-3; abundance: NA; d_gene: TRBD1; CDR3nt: TGTGCCAGCAGCCCCGGGACAGGGGGAAGCAATCAGCCCCAGCATTTT; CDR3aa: CASSPGTGGSNQPQHF
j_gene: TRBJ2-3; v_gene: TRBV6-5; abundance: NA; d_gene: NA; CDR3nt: TGTGCCAGCAGGCTGACAGGCACAGATACGCAGTATTTT; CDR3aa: CASRLTGTDTQYF
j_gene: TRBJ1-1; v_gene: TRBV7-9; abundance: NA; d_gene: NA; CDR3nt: TGTGCCAGCAGCCCGCGGGAGAACACTGAAGCTTTCTTT; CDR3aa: CASSPRENTEAFF
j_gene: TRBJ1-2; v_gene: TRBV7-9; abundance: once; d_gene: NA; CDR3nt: TGTGCCAGCAGCTTAGAAGGAGATGGCTACACCTTC; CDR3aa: CASSLEGDGYTF